The rows below give T cell receptor beta chains drawn from one sample of a study of blood T cell repertoires in COVID-19. Clones were sequenced by immunoSEQ multiplex PCR, and TCRdb holds only the in-frame ones, with some missing. The repertoire holds 150,000 or so clones, about 88% seen once, with more than 5% in the top ten. Input material: peripheral blood. The receptors were sampled from a woman aged 45 to 65 with COVID-19, enrolled during active disease. Both conserved end residues are part of each CDR3. Clone size, where shown, is once, few, many, or a class for clones that have expanded.

clone_size j_call v_call cdr3_aa
few TRBJ2-3 TRBV27 CASRGLGSTDTQYF
- TRBJ1-5 TRBV12-3/TRBV12-4 CASSFSGDQPQHF
- TRBJ2-7 TRBV27 CASSFFGPSYEQYF
- TRBJ2-2 TRBV11-2 CASSLGNRNTGELFF
- TRBJ2-7 TRBV7-3 CASSLGTSGAEQYF
- TRBJ1-5 TRBV6-5 CASGGGFSNQPQHF
- TRBJ1-4 TRBV2 CASRTGGFREKLFF
few TRBJ2-2 TRBV19 CASADRTNTGELFF
once TRBJ1-6 TRBV7-9 CASSAPGQGDSPLHF
few TRBJ1-4 TRBV19 CASSVGTATNEKLFF
- TRBJ2-3 TRBV19 CASSIVDRLDTQYF
once TRBJ2-7 TRBV6-6 CASSYRDSYEQYF
- TRBJ1-6 TRBV7-3 CASSLESVDRGLPLHF
- TRBJ2-3 TRBV7-9 CASSLAGQNTDTQYF
medium-sized TRBJ1-6 TRBV7-2 CASSLVEGYNSPLHF
- TRBJ2-7 TRBV30 CAWGQTYEQYF
- TRBJ2-1 TRBV10-3 CAIRGLESGLVF
- TRBJ1-1 TRBV2 CASTLPNRADTEAFF
once TRBJ2-7 TRBV7-9 CASSVDISTYEQYF
- TRBJ2-3 TRBV5-1 CASSPRLVGDTQYF
- TRBJ1-2 TRBV15 CATSPGQGGNYGYTF
- TRBJ1-1 TRBV7-9 CASQLFTEAFF
- TRBJ2-5 TRBV12-3/TRBV12-4 CASRGELETQYF
once TRBJ2-1 TRBV11-1 CASSYGTGWQEQFF
- TRBJ1-1 TRBV6-6 CASSYHHPTQGNEAFF
- TRBJ1-2 TRBV6-4 CASSADRLYGYTF
- TRBJ2-2 TRBV6-4 CASSEEGWAGELFF
- TRBJ2-5 TRBV11-3 CASSPPYAAETQYF
- TRBJ2-2 TRBV7-9 CASSPAPGLAGGYTGELFF
- TRBJ1-5 TRBV6-1 CASSEPQGLKQPQHF
- TRBJ2-1 TRBV7-2 CASRQGGGGHNEQFF
- TRBJ2-6 TRBV9 CASSDTLWAVSGANVLTF
- TRBJ1-3 TRBV21-1 CASSKVERDRCSGNTIYF
- TRBJ2-1 TRBV5-4 CASSPLEDRADNEQFF
- TRBJ2-3 TRBV7-9 CASSLAGTGGTDTQYF
- TRBJ2-3 TRBV11-2 CASSFAGGTQYF
- TRBJ2-5 TRBV29-1 CSVDTGTSQETQYF
- TRBJ1-4 TRBV25-1 CASNKGSEKLFF
- TRBJ1-2 TRBV18 CASSPLPLFDRDGYTF
- TRBJ1-1 TRBV2 CASSETGMNTEAFF
- TRBJ2-7 TRBV6-5 CASSYVGGVYEQYF
- TRBJ2-2 TRBV7-6 CASSATGGENTGELFF
- TRBJ2-7 TRBV12-1 CASSFKFAGRCHEQYF
- TRBJ2-7 TRBV4-1 CASSHPSGEYYEQYF
- TRBJ1-5 TRBV10-1 CASSLDRSNQPQHF
- TRBJ2-5 TRBV19 CASSLLAGGPETQYF
- TRBJ2-7 TRBV4-1 CASSQELAGGSYEQYF
- TRBJ2-3 TRBV19 CASSIYGSGGAQDTQYF
- TRBJ2-1 TRBV19 CASRTSGGPDEQFF
- TRBJ2-3 TRBV10-3 CAISGSGGKDTQYF
once TRBJ2-5 TRBV5-1 CASSPRQGGKETQYF
once TRBJ1-6 TRBV9 CASSGHGTANSPLHF
once TRBJ2-1 TRBV29-1 CSVERGQSYNEQFF
- TRBJ2-3 TRBV2 CASKGLAFITDTQYF
- TRBJ2-4 TRBV18 CASSPFGTGENIQYF
- TRBJ2-5 TRBV7-2 CASSSQGLAGGVETQYF
once TRBJ1-1 TRBV12-3/TRBV12-4 CASSLTGGLFAFF
- TRBJ2-2 TRBV7-9 CASSLGPIGQGMSGELFF
- TRBJ1-6 TRBV18 CASSPNRDNSPLHF
- TRBJ1-6 TRBV4-1 CASSQEDSDNSPLHF